This T cell receptor (beta chain) emerged from a study of B cell selection in AIRE deficiency. This clone was detected only a few times. Its specificity is not known. The V gene lost 1 base and the J gene lost 1 base, with 10 bases spanning the gap. The CDR3 has 16 residues. CDR1 and CDR2 (germline): WSHSY, SAAADI. The assay was immunoSEQ multiplex PCR, and TCRdb's table has in-frame clones only and misses some. Of about 22,000 clones listed, about 94% are singletons. Whole-study findings and limits: CDR3s were shorter in shared Treg sequences, reflecting few non-templated nucleotide insertions. Only TCRbeta was sequenced; approximately 40% of shared healthy Treg sequences appeared in Tconv. Patient Tconv cells held roughly a third of Treg sequences shared by healthy donors.

Sorted regulatory T cells were CD4-positive, CD25-high and CD127-low or negative. The sequencing sample was made of Tregs sorted from PBMCs. This sequence was found in a human donor with AIRE deficiency. V gene TRBV10-2 combines with J gene TRBJ2-2; D gene ambiguous. CDR3 in amino acids: CASSEYQLLNTGELFF. The CDR3, as DNA: TGCGCCAGCAGTGAGTATCAGCTGTTGAACACCGGGGAGCTGTTTTTT.